This T cell receptor (beta chain) came from a study of shared clonotypes between healthy human individuals. The study ran the assay at deep level. Evenly divided among several immunoSEQ plates was the genomic DNA of each subset. Clones were sequenced by immunoSEQ multiplex PCR, and TCRdb holds only the in-frame ones, with some missing. The sample includes about 2.4 million clones, approximately 93% of them seen just once. The ends were cut back, 6 bases at V and 6 bases at J, with 18 bases in the middle. Germline CDR1 and CDR2: GTSNPN and SVGIG (reference sequence). The CDR3 loop spans 14 amino acids.

The sequenced sample consisted of naive CD4+ T cells from PBMCs. Subset reported: CD45RA+ positively selected. This TCR came from a man younger than 35 in good health. Some clones in this sample may be carry-over from other donors' samples. V gene TRBV30 combines with J gene TRBJ2-1; D is unresolved. The CDR3 coding sequence is TGTGCCTGCAACCCTGGGCCTCTCAGCAATGAGCAGTTCTTC. It is translated as CACNPGPLSNEQFF.